The present T cell receptor (beta chain) was sequenced within a study of Graves' ophthalmopathy and Graves' hyperthyroidism. Overall study findings and caveats: Sensitivity of approximately 88% and specificity of less than 82% were achieved when a 13-signature model separated ophthalmopathy from stable hyperthyroidism.

This clonotype was recorded at least ten times. The antigen remains undetermined. Investigators amplified TCR beta CDR3 regions from RNA transcripts. RT-PCR was first run with HTBI primers, then multiplex PCR in a second round. TCRdb passed the multiplex PCR reads through MiXCR, listing each CDR3 protein once. This sample has around 470,000 distinct CDR3 sequences, with under 15% found just once. Ophthalmopathy in the donors was of moderate-to-severe activity, with CAS ≥3, NOSPECS ≥4 and duration under 3 months. The PBMCs originated from roughly 9.6 ml of fresh peripheral blood. This clonotype was sampled from a woman in her 30s with Graves' ophthalmopathy. Sequencing was performed on blood.

CDR3 sequence reads: CASSPGTSPLEQYF. CDR3 sequence (DNA): TGTGCCAGCAGCCCCGGGACTAGCCCGCTCGAGCAGTACTTC. The chain links TRBV11-2 to TRBJ2-7; 9 nucleotides agree with TRBD2. The CDR3 loop spans 14 amino acids. From germline, CDR1 is SGHAT and CDR2 FQNNGV. J was trimmed by 6 bases and V by 5 bases; bases with no gene match: 8.